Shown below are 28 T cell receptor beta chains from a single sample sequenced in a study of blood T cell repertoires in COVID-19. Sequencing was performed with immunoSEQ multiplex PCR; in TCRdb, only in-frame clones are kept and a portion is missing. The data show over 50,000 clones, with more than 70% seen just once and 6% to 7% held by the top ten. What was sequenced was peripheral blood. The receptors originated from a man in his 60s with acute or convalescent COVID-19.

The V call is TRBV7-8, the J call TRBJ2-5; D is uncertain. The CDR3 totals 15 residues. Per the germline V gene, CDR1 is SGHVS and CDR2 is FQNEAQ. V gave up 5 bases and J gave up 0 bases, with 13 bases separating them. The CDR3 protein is CASSDLQVDQETQYF. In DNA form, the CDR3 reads TGTGCCAGCAGCGACCTCCAGGTGGACCAAGAGACCCAGTACTTC.

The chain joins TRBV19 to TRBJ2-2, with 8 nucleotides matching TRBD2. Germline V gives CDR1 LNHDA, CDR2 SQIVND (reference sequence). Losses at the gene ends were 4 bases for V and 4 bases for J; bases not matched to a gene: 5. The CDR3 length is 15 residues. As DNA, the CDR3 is TGTGCCAGTAGTACGGCGGGGGGCATCACCGGGGAGCTGTTTTTT. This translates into CASSTAGGITGELFF.

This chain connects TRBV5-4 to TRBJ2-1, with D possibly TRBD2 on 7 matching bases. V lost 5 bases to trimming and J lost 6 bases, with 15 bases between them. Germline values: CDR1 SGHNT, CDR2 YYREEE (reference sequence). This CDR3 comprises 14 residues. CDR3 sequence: CASRWAGAPNEQFF. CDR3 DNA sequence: TGTGCCAGCAGGTGGGCGGGGGCACCCAATGAGCAGTTCTTC.

The CDR3 bases are TGTGCCAGCAGAGTGGGACAGGGGTACTACGAGCAGTACTTC. Protein product: CASRVGQGYYEQYF. This chain links TRBV27 with TRBJ2-7; 10 bases are shared with TRBD1. The CDR3 runs to 14 residues. The germline V gene encodes CDR1 MNHEY and CDR2 SMNVEV (reference sequence). Trimming at V came to 6 bases and at J to 3 bases, leaving 5 bases not matched to a gene.

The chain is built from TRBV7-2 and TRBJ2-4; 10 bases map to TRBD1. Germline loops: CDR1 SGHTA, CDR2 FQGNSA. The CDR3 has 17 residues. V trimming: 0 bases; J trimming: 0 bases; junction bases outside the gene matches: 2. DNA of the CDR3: TGTGCCAGCAGCTTAGCCGGGACAGGGGTAGCCAAAAACATTCAGTACTTC. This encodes CASSLAGTGVAKNIQYF. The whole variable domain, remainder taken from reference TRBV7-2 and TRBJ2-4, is GAGVSQSPSNKVTEKGKDVELRCDPISGHTALYWYRQSLGQGLEFLIYFQGNSAPDKSGLPSDRFSAERTGGSVSTLTIQRTQQEDSAVYLCASSLAGTGVAKNIQYFGAGTRLSVL.

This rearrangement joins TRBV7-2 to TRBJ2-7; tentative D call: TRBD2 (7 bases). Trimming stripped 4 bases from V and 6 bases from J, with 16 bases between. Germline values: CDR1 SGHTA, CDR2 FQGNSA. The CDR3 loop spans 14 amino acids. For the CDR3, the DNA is TGTGCCAGCAGCTCCGCGGGGGCGATGGGCGAGCAGTACTTC. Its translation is CASSSAGAMGEQYF.

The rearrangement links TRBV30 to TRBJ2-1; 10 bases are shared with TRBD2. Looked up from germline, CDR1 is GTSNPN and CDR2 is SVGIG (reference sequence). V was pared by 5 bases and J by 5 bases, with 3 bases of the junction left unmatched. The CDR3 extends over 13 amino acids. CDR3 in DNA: TGTGCCTGGGCTAGCGGGGGCAACAATGAGCAGTTCTTC. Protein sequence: CAWASGGNNEQFF.

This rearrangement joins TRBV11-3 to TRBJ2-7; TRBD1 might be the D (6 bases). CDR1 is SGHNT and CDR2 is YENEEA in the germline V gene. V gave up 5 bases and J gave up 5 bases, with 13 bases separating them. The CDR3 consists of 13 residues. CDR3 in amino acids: CASSRGTTNEQYF. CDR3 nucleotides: TGTGCCAGCAGCCGAGGGACAACCAACGAGCAGTACTTC.

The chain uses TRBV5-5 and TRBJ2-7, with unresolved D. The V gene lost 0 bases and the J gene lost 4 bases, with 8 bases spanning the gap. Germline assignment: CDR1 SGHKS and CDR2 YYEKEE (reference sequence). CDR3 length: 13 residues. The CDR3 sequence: CASSLGGGYEQYF. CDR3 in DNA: TGTGCCAGCAGCTTGGGCGGCGGTTACGAGCAGTACTTC. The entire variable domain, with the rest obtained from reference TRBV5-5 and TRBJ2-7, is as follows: DAGVTQSPTHLIKTRGQQVTLRCSPISGHKSVSWYQQVLGQGPQFIFQYYEKEERGRGNFPDRFSARQFPNYSSELNVNALLLGDSALYLCASSLGGGYEQYFGPGTRLTVT.

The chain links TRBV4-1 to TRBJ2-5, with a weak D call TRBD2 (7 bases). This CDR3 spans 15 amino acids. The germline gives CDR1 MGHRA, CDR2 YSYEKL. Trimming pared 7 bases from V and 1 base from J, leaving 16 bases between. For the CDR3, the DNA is TGCGCCAGCACCCCTAGCGGACAGCCCCAAGAGACCCAGTACTTC. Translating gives CASTPSGQPQETQYF.

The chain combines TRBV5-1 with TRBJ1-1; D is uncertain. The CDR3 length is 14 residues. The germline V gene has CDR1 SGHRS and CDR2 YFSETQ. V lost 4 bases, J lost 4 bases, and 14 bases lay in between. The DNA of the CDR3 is TGCGCCAGCAGCCCCCGGGGAGGAGGCACTGAAGCTTTCTTT. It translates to CASSPRGGGTEAFF.

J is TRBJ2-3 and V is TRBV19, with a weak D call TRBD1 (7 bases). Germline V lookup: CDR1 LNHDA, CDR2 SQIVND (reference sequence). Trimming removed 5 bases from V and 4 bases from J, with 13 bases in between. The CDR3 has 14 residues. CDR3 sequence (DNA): TGTGCCAGTAGTGCTGACAGGGACTCAGATACGCAGTATTTT. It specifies CASSADRDSDTQYF.

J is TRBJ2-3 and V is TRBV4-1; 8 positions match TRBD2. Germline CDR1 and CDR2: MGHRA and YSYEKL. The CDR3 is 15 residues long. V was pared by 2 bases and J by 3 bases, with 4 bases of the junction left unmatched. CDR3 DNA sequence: TGCGCCAGCAGCCAACTCGGGGGGGCAACAGATACGCAGTATTTT. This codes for CASSQLGGATDTQYF.

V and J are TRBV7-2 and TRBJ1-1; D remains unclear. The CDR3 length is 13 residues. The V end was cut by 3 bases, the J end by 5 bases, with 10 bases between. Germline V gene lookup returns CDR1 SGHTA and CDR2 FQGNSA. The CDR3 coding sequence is TGTGCCAGCAGCTTCTCACGGGAGACTGAAGCTTTCTTT. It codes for CASSFSRETEAFF.

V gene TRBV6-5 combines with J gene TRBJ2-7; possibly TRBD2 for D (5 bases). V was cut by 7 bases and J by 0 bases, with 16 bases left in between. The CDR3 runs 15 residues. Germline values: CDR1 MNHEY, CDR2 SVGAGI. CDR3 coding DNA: TGTGCCAGCACCCTAGCCCCGGACGCCTCCTACGAGCAGTACTTC. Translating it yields CASTLAPDASYEQYF.

The DNA for the CDR3 is TGTGCCATCAGGTCCCGACTAGAGGGCGGGGGGAGGAATGAGCAGTTCTTC. As protein: CAIRSRLEGGGRNEQFF. The chain has TRBV10-3 and TRBJ2-1; 8 nucleotides line up with TRBD2. After removal of 6 bases from V and 7 bases from J, the junction contained 17 bases not matched to a gene. The CDR3 runs 17 residues. Germline V gene lookup returns CDR1 ENHRY and CDR2 SYGVKD.

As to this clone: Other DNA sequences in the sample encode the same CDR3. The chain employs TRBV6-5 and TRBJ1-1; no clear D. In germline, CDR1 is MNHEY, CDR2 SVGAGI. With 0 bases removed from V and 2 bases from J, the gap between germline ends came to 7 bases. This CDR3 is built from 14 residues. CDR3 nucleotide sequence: TGTGCCAGCAGTTACTCCGAGCTAAACACTGAAGCTTTCTTT. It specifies CASSYSELNTEAFF.

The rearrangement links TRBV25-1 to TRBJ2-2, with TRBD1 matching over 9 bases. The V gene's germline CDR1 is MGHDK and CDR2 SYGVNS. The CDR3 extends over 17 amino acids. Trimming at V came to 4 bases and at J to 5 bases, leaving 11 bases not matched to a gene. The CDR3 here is CASSVGPGQGRTGELFF. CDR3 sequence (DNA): TGTGCCAGCAGTGTAGGGCCGGGACAGGGTCGAACCGGGGAGCTGTTTTTT. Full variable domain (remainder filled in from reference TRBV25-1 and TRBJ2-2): EADIYQTPRYLVIGTGKKITLECSQTMGHDKMYWYQQDPGMELHLIHYSYGVNSTEKGDLSSESTVSRIRTEHFPLTLESARPSHTSQYLCASSVGPGQGRTGELFFGEGSRLTVL.

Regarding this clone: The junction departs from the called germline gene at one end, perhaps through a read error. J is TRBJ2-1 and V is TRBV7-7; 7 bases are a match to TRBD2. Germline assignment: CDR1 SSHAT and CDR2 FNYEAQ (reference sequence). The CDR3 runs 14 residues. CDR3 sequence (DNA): TGTGCTAGCAGCTCCGGGGGGACTAATGGTGAGCAGTTCTTC. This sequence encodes CASSSGGTNGEQFF.

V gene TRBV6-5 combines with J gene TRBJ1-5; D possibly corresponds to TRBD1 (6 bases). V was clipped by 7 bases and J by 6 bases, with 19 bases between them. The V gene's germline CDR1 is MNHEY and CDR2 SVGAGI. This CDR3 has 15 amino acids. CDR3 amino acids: CASKFGGAAVQPQHF. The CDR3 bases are TGTGCCAGCAAATTTGGGGGGGCGGCCGTTCAGCCCCAGCATTTT.

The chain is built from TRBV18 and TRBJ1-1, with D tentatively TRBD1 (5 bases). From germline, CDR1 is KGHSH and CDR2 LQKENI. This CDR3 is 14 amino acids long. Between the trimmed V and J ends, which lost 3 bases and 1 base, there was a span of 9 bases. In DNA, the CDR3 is TGTGCCAGCTCACCCACACAGGCGAACACTGAAGCTTTCTTT. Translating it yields CASSPTQANTEAFF.

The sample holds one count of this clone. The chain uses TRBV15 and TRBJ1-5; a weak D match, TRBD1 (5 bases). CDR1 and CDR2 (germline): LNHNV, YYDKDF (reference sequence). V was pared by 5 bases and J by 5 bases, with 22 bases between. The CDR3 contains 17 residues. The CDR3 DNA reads TGTGCCACCAGCGGATCAGGGTTAGGGCGGTCGGATCAGCCCCAGCATTTT. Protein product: CATSGSGLGRSDQPQHF.

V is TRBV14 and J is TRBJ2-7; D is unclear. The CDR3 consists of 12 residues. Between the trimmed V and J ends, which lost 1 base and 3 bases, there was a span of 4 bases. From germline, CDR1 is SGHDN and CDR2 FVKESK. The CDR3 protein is CASSQVIYEQYF. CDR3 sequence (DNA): TGTGCCAGCAGCCAAGTTATCTACGAGCAGTACTTC.

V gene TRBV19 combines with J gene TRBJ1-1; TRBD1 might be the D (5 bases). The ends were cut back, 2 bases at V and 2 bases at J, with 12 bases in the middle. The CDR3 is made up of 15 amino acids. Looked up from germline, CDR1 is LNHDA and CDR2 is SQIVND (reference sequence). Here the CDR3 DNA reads TGTGCCAGTAGTATACCCCCGGGGGGAAACACTGAAGCTTTCTTT. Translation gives CASSIPPGGNTEAFF.

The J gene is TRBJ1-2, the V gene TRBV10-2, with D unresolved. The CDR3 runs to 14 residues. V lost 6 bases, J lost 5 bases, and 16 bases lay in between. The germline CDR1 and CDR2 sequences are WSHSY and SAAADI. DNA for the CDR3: TGCGCCAGCAGCCAGACGAGGGTTGGGTATGGCTACACCTTC. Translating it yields CASSQTRVGYGYTF.

The CDR3 sequence: CASSTGQGEAFF. In DNA, the CDR3 is TGTGCCAGCTCAACAGGGCAAGGTGAAGCTTTCTTT. This chain uses TRBV18 with TRBJ1-1, with D possibly being TRBD1 (6 bases). Germline V gene data show CDR1 as KGHSH and CDR2 as LQKENI. The CDR3 spans 12 residues. The V end lost 5 bases, the J end lost 7 bases, and 11 bases lay between the germline ends.

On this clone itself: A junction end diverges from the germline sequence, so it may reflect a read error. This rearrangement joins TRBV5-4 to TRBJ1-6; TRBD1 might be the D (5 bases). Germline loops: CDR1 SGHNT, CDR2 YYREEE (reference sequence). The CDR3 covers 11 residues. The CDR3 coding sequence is TGTGCCAGCCCCGCGTCCCGGGGGGGTCCCTTT. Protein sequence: CASPASRGGPF.

As DNA, the CDR3 is TGCGCCAGCAGACAGCCCGGGGGGGTGAACACTGAAGCTTTCTTT. Its protein is CASRQPGGVNTEAFF. The chain is built from TRBV4-1 and TRBJ1-1, with D maybe TRBD1 (5 bases). The germline V gene encodes CDR1 MGHRA and CDR2 YSYEKL. V dropped 6 bases and J dropped 0 bases, with 14 bases sitting between them. The CDR3 has 15 residues.